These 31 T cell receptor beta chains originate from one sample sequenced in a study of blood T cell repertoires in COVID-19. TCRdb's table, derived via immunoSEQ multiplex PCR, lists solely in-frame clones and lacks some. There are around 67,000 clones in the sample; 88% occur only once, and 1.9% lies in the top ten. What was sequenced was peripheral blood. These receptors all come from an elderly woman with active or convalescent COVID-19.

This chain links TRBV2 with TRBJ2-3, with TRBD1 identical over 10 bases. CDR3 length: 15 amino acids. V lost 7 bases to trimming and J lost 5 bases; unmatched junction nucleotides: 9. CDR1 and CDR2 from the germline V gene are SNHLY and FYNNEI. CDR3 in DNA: TGTGCCAGCACCCAAAGGGGACAGGGGATAGATACGCAGTATTTT. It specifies CASTQRGQGIDTQYF.

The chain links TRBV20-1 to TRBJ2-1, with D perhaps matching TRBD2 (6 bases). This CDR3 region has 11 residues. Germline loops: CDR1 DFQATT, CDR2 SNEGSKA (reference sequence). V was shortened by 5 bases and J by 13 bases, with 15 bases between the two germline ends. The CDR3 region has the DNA TGCAGTGCTTCCTCCGGGACTTTCCAGTTCTTC. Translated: CSASSGTFQFF.

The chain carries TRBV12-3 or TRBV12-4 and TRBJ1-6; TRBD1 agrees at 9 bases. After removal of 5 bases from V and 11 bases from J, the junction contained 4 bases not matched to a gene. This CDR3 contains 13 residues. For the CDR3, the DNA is TGTGCCAGCAGTCTCGGGACAGGGACACCCCTCCACTTT. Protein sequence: CASSLGTGTPLHF.

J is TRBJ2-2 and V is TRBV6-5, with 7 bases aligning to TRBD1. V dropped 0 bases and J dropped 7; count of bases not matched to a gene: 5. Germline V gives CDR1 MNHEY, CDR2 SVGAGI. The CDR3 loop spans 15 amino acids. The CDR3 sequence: CASSYSQGEGGELFF. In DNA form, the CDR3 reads TGTGCCAGCAGTTACTCCCAGGGGGAAGGCGGGGAGCTGTTTTTT.

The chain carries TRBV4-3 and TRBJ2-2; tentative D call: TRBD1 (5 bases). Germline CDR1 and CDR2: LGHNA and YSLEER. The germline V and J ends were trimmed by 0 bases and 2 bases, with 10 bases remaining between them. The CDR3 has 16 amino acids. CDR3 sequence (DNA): TGCGCCAGCAGCCAAGATGGGGCCCGAAACACCGGGGAGCTGTTTTTT. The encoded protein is CASSQDGARNTGELFF.

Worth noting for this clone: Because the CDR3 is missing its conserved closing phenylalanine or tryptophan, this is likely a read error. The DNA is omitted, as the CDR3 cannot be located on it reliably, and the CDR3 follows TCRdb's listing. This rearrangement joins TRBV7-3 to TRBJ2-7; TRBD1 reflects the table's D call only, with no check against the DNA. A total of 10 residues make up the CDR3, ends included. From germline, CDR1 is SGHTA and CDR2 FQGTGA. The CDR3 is CASSWGHGVI.

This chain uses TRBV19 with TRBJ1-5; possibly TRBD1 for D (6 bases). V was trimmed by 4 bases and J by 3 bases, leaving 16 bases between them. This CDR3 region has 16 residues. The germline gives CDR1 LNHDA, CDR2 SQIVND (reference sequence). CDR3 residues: CASSNPTGFSNQPQHF. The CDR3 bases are TGTGCCAGTAGTAATCCCACAGGGTTCTCCAATCAGCCCCAGCATTTT.

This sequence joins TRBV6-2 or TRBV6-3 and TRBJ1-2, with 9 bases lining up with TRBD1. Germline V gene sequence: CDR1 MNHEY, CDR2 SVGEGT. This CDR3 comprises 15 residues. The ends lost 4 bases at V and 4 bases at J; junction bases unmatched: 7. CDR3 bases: TGTGCCAGCAGTTCCCCGGGACAGGGTATCTATGGCTACACCTTC. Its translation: CASSSPGQGIYGYTF.

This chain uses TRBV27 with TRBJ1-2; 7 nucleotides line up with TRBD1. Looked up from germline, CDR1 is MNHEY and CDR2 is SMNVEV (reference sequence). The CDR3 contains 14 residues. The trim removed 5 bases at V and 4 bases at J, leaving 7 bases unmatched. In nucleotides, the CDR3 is TGTGCCAGCAGTAGAGACAGGGTCGGCTATGGCTACACCTTC. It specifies CASSRDRVGYGYTF.

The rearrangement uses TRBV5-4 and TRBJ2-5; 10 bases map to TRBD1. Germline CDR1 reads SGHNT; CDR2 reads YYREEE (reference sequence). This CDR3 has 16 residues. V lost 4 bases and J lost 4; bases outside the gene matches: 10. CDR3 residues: CASSPKTGGAGETQYF. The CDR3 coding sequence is TGTGCCAGCAGCCCCAAGACAGGGGGCGCCGGAGAGACCCAGTACTTC.

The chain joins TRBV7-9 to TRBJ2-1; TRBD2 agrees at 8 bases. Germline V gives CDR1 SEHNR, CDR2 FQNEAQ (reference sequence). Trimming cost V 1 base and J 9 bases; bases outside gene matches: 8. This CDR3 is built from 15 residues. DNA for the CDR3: TGTGCCAGCAGCTTAGATTGGGCGGGGGGCACTGAGCAGTTCTTC. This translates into CASSLDWAGGTEQFF.

CDR3 sequence reads: CSVVGRPGNTIYF. CDR3 DNA sequence: TGCAGCGTTGTGGGCCGGCCAGGGAACACCATATATTTT. This chain links TRBV29-1 with TRBJ1-3; D may be TRBD1 (5 bases). This CDR3 is 13 amino acids long. V was trimmed by 4 bases and J by 7 bases, leaving 14 bases between them. The V gene's germline CDR1 is SQVTM and CDR2 ANQGSEA.

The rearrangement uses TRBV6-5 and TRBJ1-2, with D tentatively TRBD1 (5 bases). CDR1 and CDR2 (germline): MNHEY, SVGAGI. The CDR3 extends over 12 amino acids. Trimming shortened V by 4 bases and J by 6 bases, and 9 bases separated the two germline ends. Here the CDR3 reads CASSWGRDGYTF. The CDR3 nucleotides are TGTGCCAGCAGTTGGGGGAGGGATGGCTACACCTTC.

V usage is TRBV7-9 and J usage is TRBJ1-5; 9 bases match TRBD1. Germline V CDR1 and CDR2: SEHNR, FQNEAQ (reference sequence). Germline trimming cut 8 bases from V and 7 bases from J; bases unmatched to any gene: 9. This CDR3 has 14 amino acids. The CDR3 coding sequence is TGTGCCAGCTCCGGGGGGACAGGGATGCAGCCCCAGCATTTT. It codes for CASSGGTGMQPQHF.

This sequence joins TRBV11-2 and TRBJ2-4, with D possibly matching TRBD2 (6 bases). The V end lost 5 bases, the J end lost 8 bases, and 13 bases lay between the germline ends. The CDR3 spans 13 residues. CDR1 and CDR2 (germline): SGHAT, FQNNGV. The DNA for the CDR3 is TGTGCCAGCAGCGCGGGACCCAGGGACATTCAGTACTTC. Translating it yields CASSAGPRDIQYF. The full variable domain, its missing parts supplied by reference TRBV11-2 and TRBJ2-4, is EAGVAQSPRYKIIEKRQSVAFWCNPISGHATLYWYQQILGQGPKLLIQFQNNGVVDDSQLPKDRFSAERLKGVDSTLKIQPAKLEDSAVYLCASSAGPRDIQYFGAGTRLSVL.

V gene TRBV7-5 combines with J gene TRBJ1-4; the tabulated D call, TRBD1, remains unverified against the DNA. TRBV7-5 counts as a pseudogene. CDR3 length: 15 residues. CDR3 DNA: TGTGCCAGAAGCTTCCAGGGGTTAACTAATGAAAAACTGTTTTTT. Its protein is CARSFQGLTNEKLFF.

This chain's CDR3 is CASSFSENTEAFF. CDR3 coding DNA: TGTGCCAGCAGCTTTAGCGAGAACACTGAAGCTTTCTTT. The chain uses TRBV11-2 and TRBJ1-1; D not certain. CDR3 length: 13 amino acids. Germline loops: CDR1 SGHAT, CDR2 FQNNGV. V was pared by 3 bases and J by 1 base, with 6 bases between. The full variable domain, in which reference TRBV11-2 and TRBJ1-1 provide the parts outside the CDR3, is EAGVAQSPRYKIIEKRQSVAFWCNPISGHATLYWYQQILGQGPKLLIQFQNNGVVDDSQLPKDRFSAERLKGVDSTLKIQPAKLEDSAVYLCASSFSENTEAFFGQGTRLTVV.

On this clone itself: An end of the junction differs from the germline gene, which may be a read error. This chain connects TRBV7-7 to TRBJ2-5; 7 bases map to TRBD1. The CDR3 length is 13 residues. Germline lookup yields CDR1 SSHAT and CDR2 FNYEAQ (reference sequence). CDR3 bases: TGTGCTAGCAGCAAGGACAGGTTGGAGACCCAGTACTTC. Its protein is CASSKDRLETQYF.

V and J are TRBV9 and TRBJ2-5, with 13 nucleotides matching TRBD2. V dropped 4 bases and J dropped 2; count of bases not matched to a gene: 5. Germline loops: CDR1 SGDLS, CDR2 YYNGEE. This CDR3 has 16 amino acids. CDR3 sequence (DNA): TGTGCCAGCAGCCTCGGGACTAGCGGGGTTCAAGAGACCCAGTACTTC. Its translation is CASSLGTSGVQETQYF.

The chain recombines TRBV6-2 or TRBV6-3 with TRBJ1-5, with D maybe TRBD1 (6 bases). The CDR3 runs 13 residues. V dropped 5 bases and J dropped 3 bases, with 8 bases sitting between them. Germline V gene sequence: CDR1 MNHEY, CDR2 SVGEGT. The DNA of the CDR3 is TGTGCCAGCAGTAGACAGGTCAATCAGCCCCAGCATTTT. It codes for CASSRQVNQPQHF.

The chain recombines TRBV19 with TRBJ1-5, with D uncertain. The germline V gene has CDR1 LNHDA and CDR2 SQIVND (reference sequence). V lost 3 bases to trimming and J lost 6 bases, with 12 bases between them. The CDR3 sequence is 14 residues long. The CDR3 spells CASSIPWEGQPQHF. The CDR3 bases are TGTGCCAGTAGTATCCCTTGGGAGGGTCAGCCCCAGCATTTT. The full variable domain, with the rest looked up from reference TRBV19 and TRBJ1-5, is DGGITQSPKYLFRKEGQNVTLSCEQNLNHDAMYWYRQDPGQGLRLIYYSQIVNDFQKGDIAEGYSVSREKKESFPLTVTSAQKNPTAFYLCASSIPWEGQPQHFGDGTRLSIL.

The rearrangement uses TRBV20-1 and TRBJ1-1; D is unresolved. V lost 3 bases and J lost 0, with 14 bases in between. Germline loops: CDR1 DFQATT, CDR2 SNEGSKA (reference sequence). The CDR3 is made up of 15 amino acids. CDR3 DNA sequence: TGCAGTGCTAGTTCTCAGCGACCGTTGAACACTGAAGCTTTCTTT. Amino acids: CSASSQRPLNTEAFF.

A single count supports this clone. In nucleotides, the CDR3 is TGTGCCACCCTACAGAGCTTCTATGGCTACACCTTC. Its protein is CATLQSFYGYTF. V gene TRBV24-1 combines with J gene TRBJ1-2; D gene uncertain. The CDR3 is 12 amino acids. Germline assignment: CDR1 KGHDR and CDR2 SFDVKD. V gave up 9 bases and J gave up 4 bases, with 11 bases separating them.

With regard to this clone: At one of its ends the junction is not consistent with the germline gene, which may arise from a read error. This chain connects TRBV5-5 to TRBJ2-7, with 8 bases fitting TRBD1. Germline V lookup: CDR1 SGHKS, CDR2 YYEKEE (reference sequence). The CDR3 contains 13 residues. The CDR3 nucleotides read TGTGCCAGCGGAATAGCAGGGGGCTACGAGCAATACTTC. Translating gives CASGIAGGYEQYF. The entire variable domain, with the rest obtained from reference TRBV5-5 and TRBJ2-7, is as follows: DAGVTQSPTHLIKTRGQQVTLRCSPISGHKSVSWYQQVLGQGPQFIFQYYEKEERGRGNFPDRFSARQFPNYSSELNVNALLLGDSALYLCASGIAGGYEQYFGPGTRLTVT.

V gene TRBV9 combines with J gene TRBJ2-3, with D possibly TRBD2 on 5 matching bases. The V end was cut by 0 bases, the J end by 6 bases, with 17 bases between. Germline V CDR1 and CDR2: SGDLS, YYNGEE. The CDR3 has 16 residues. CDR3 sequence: CASSVALAKPSDTQYF. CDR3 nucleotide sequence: TGTGCCAGCAGCGTAGCTCTAGCTAAGCCGAGTGATACGCAGTATTTT.

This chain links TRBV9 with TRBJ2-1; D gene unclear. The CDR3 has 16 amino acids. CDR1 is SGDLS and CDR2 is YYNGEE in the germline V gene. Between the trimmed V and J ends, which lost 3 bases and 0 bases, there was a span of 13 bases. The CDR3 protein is CASSAKLSRSYNEQFF. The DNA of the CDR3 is TGTGCCAGCAGCGCAAAACTATCCCGCTCCTACAATGAGCAGTTCTTC.

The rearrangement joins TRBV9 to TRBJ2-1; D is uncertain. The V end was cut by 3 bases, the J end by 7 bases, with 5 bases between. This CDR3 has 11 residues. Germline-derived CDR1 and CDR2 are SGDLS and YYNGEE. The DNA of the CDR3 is TGTGCCAGCAGCGGCGCTAATGAGCAGTTCTTC. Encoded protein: CASSGANEQFF. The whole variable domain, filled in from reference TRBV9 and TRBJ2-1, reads DSGVTQTPKHLITATGQRVTLRCSPRSGDLSVYWYQQSLDQGLQFLIQYYNGEERAKGNILERFSAQQFPDLHSELNLSSLELGDSALYFCASSGANEQFFGPGTRLTVL.

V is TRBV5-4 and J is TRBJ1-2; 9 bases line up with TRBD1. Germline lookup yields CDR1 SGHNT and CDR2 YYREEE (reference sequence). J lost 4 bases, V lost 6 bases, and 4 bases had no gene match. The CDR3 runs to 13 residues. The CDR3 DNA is TGTGCCAGCAAACCACAGGGGGCCTATGGCTACACCTTC. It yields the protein CASKPQGAYGYTF.

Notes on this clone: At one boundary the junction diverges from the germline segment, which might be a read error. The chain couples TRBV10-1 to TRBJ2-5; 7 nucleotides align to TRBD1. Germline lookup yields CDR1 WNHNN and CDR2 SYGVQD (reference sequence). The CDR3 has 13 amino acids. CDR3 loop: CASGDRVKETQYF. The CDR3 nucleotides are TGCGCCAGCGGTGACAGGGTAAAAGAGACCCAGTACTTC.

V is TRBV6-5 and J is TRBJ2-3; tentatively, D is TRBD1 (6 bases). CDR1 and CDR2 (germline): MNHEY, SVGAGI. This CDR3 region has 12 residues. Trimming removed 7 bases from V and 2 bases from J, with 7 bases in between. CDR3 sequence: CASNRDTDTQYF. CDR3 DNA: TGTGCCAGCAACAGGGACACAGATACGCAGTATTTT.

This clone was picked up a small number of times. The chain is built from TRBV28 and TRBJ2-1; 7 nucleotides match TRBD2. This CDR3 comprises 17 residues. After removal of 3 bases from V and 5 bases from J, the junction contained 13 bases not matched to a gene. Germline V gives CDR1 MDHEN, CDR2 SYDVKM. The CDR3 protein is CASSFASGSPQDNEQFF. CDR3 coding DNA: TGTGCCAGCAGTTTCGCTAGCGGATCCCCTCAGGACAATGAGCAGTTCTTC.